Here is one TCR beta chain with its context. These data originate in a study of control samples from healthy donors and cancer patients. The CDR3 extends over 14 amino acids. The germline V gene encodes CDR1 MNHEY and CDR2 SVGAGI. V was cut by 11 bases and J by 3 bases, with 19 bases left in between. Profiled with immunoSEQ multiplex PCR; TCRdb holds only in-frame clones, not every one. The data contain 100,000 to 150,000 clones, just under 95% of them singletons. The origin of this receptor is a man aged 18-30 years in good health. Input material: blood. V and J are TRBV6-5 and TRBJ1-1, with D perhaps TRBD1 (6 bases). CDR3 loop: CAPVGGGLDTEAFF. The CDR3 bases are TGTGCCCCAGTCGGGGGGGGCCTGGACACTGAAGCTTTCTTT.